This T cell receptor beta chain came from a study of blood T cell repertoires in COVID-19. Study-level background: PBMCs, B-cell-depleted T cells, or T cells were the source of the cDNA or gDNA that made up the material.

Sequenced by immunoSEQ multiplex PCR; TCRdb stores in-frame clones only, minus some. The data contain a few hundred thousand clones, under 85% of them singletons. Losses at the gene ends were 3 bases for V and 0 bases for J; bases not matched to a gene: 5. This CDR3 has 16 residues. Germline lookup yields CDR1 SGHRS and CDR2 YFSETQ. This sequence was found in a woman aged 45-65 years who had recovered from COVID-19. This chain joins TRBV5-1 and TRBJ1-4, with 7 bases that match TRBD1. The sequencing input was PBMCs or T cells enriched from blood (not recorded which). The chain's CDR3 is CASSWDSFTTNEKLFF. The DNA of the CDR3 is TGCGCCAGCAGCTGGGACAGCTTTACAACTAATGAAAAACTGTTTTTT.